This note documents a single T cell receptor beta chain sequence. The data derive from a study of control samples from healthy donors and cancer patients. Germline CDR1 LGHDT, CDR2 YNNKEL (reference sequence). This CDR3 contains 15 residues. The junction had 7 bases not matched to a gene; V was cut back by 5 bases and J by 5 bases. Libraries were prepared by immunoSEQ multiplex PCR; TCRdb keeps only in-frame clonotypes and omits some of them. Of tens of thousands of clones in the sample, roughly 77% were seen once. What was sequenced was formalin-fixed, paraffin-embedded tissue. V gene TRBV3-1 (or the pseudogene TRBV3-2) combines with J gene TRBJ2-7; TRBD1 agrees at 12 bases. The TCR sequence derives from a male donor with melanoma. This CDR3 is CASSDRDRGPNEQYF. The DNA of the CDR3 is TGTGCCAGCAGCGACCGGGACAGGGGGCCTAACGAGCAGTACTTC.